The following is a T cell receptor beta chain sequence with its context. The data stem from a study of control samples from healthy donors and cancer patients. Profiling relied on immunoSEQ multiplex PCR, and the TCRdb table lists in-frame clones only, not all of them. The repertoire holds tens of thousands of clones, with roughly 80% as singletons. CDR1 and CDR2 (germline): SEHNR, FQNEAQ (reference sequence). The CDR3 sequence is 18 residues long. Trimming removed 6 bases at V and 3 bases at J, with 23 bases between. The chain is built from TRBV7-9 and TRBJ2-2; D may correspond to TRBD1 or TRBD2 (5 bases each). The clonotype comes from a man aged 65 to 85 with lung cancer. The source material was PBMCs. CDR3 DNA: TGTGCCAGCAGGGGATGGGGCAGGAGGACCGGGGACACCGGGGAGCTGTTTTTT. Amino acid sequence: CASRGWGRRTGDTGELFF.